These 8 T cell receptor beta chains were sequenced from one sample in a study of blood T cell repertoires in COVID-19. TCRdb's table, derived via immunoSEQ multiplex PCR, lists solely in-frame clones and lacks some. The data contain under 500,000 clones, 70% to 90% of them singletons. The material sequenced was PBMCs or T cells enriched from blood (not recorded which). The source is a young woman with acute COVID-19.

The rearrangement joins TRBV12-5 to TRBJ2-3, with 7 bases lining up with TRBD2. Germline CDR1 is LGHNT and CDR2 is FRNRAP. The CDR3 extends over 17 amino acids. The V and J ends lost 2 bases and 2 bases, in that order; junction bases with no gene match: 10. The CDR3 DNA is TGTGCTAGTGGTTTGAGGCAAGCGGGAAGGACCACAGATACGCAGTATTTT. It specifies CASGLRQAGRTTDTQYF.

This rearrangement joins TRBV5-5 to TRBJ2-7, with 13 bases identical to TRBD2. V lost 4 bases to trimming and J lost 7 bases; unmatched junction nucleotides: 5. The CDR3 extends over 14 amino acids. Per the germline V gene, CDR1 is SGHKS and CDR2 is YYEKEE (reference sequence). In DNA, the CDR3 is TGTGCCAGCAGCAAGGGACTAGCGGGAAAAGAGCAGTACTTC. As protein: CASSKGLAGKEQYF.

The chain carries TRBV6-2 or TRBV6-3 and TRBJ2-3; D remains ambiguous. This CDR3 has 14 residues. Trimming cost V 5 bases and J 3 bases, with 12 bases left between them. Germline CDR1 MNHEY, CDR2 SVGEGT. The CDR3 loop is CASSAALLTDTQYF. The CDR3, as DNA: TGTGCCAGCAGTGCGGCCCTTCTTACAGATACGCAGTATTTT.

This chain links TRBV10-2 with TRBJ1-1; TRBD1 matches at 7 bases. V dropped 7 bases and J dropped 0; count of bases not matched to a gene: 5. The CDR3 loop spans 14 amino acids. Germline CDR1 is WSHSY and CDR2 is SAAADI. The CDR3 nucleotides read TGCGCCAGCAACCCGACAGGGCTGAACACTGAAGCTTTCTTT. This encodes CASNPTGLNTEAFF.

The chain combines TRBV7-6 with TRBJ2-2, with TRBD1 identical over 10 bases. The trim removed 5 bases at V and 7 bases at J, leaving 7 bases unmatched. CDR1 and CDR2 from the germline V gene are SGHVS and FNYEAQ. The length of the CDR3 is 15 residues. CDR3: CASSPGTGVNGELFF. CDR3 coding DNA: TGTGCCAGCAGCCCCGGGACAGGGGTTAACGGGGAGCTGTTTTTT.

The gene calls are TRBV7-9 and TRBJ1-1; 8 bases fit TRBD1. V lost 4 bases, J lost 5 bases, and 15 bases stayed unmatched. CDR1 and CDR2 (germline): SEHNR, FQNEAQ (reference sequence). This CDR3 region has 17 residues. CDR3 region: CASSSHPSGQASTEAFF. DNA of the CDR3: TGTGCCAGCAGCTCGCACCCGTCGGGACAGGCGTCGACTGAAGCTTTCTTT.

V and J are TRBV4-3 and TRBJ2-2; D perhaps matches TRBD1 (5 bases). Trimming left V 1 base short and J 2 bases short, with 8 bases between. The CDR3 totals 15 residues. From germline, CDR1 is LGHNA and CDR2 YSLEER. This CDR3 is CASSQGTGNTGELFF. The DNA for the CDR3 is TGCGCCAGCAGCCAAGGAACAGGAAACACCGGGGAGCTGTTTTTT.

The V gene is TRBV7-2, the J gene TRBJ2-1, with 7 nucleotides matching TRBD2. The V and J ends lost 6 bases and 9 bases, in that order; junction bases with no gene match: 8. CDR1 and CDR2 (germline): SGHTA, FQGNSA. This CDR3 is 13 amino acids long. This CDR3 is CASSLPLASEQFF. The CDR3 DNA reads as TGTGCCAGCAGTTTACCACTAGCGAGTGAGCAGTTCTTC.